These 29 T cell receptor beta chains were sequenced from one sample in a study of blood T cells in healthy people across ages. Together with a sample-barcoded 5' primer, a J-beta primer mix was included in a second PCR lasting roughly 6 to 12 cycles. TCRdb analysed the 5' RACE reads with MiXCR anew, one entry per CDR3 protein. Among over 1.5 million distinct CDR3 sequences listed, approximately 50% were seen once. The source material was blood. These receptor sequences come from a woman in her thirties or forties in good health.

The rearrangement links TRBV24-1 to TRBJ2-3; 9 bases align to TRBD1. CDR1 and CDR2 from the germline V gene are KGHDR and SFDVKD. This CDR3 comprises 16 residues. The J segment lost 2 bases and the V segment lost 4 bases, leaving 6 bases of the junction unmatched. The CDR3 is CATSDWGTGNTDTQYF. Here the CDR3 DNA reads TGTGCCACCAGTGACTGGGGGACAGGGAACACAGATACGCAGTATTTT.

This clonotype has more than one count but fewer than ten. J is TRBJ2-3 and V is TRBV4-3; no clear D gene. Looked up from germline, CDR1 is LGHNA and CDR2 is YSLEER. With 2 bases removed from V and 1 base from J, the gap between germline ends came to 10 bases. The CDR3 is made up of 15 amino acids. The CDR3 reads CASSQYDGGTDTQYF. The CDR3 region has the DNA TGCGCCAGCAGCCAATATGATGGGGGCACAGATACGCAGTATTTT.

This chain's CDR3 is CASTSTGVPRGYTF. Written as DNA, the CDR3 is TGTGCCAGCACCAGTACAGGGGTTCCGAGGGGCTACACCTTC. V usage is TRBV9 and J usage is TRBJ1-2, with TRBD1 matching 7 bases. This CDR3 has 14 amino acids. CDR1 and CDR2 from the germline V gene are SGDLS and YYNGEE. The J segment lost 8 bases and the V segment lost 6 bases, leaving 13 bases of the junction unmatched.

This clonotype has a handful of counts. This chain links TRBV6-5 with TRBJ2-7, with D hard to call. The germline V gene has CDR1 MNHEY and CDR2 SVGAGI. V dropped 8 bases and J dropped 6 bases, with 14 bases sitting between them. The CDR3 covers 12 residues. As DNA, the CDR3 is TGTGCCAGCTGTGGGATGGACGGCGAGCAGTACTTC. Amino acids: CASCGMDGEQYF.

The chain couples TRBV9 to TRBJ1-2; no firm D call. Germline CDR1 is SGDLS and CDR2 is YYNGEE. The CDR3 has 14 amino acids. Trimming shortened V by 0 bases and J by 5 bases, and 11 bases separated the two germline ends. The CDR3 DNA sequence: TGTGCCAGCAGCGTAGGACCCGGAGCATATGGCTACACCTTC. Amino acids: CASSVGPGAYGYTF.

The chain has TRBV14 and TRBJ1-2; D unclear. The CDR3 totals 13 residues. Germline values: CDR1 SGHDN, CDR2 FVKESK. Between the trimmed V and J ends, which lost 1 base and 5 bases, there was a span of 8 bases. CDR3 sequence: CASSQVTAYGYTF. CDR3 DNA: TGTGCCAGCAGCCAAGTGACGGCATATGGCTACACCTTC.

The chain recombines TRBV20-1 with TRBJ2-5; D uncertain. The better agreement between TRBJ2-7 and the DNA end casts doubt on the J call. This CDR3 region has 11 residues. Germline CDR1 reads DFQATT; CDR2 reads SNEGSKA (reference sequence). As DNA, the CDR3 is TGCAGTGCTCCCATAGTTCACGAGCAGTACTTC. Its protein product is CSAPIVHEQYF.

The chain combines TRBV29-1 with TRBJ2-7; D is unresolved. The germline V and J ends were trimmed by 5 bases and 5 bases, with 13 bases remaining between them. The length of the CDR3 is 12 residues. From germline, CDR1 is SQVTM and CDR2 ANQGSEA. CDR3 in DNA: TGCAGCGTTCGGCTCTCTGGAGACGAGCAGTACTTC. This translates into CSVRLSGDEQYF.

This clonotype was seen a handful of times. The V gene is TRBV7-9, the J gene TRBJ2-1; D is ambiguous. The V end lost 7 bases, the J end lost 2 bases, and 9 bases lay between the germline ends. The CDR3 spans 13 residues. CDR1 and CDR2 (germline): SEHNR, FQNEAQ (reference sequence). DNA for the CDR3: TGTGCCAGCACGTCAAGCACCTACAATGAGCAGTTCTTC. Encoded protein: CASTSSTYNEQFF.

The rearrangement joins TRBV7-2 to TRBJ2-3; D gene unclear. Trimming stripped 5 bases from V and 4 bases from J, with 10 bases between. This CDR3 is 13 amino acids long. Germline V gene lookup returns CDR1 SGHTA and CDR2 FQGNSA. CDR3 nucleotides: TGTGCCAGCAGCATCGCGAAGGCAGATACGCAGTATTTT. Translated: CASSIAKADTQYF. The full variable domain, completed using reference TRBV7-2 and TRBJ2-3, is GAGVSQSPSNKVTEKGKDVELRCDPISGHTALYWYRQSLGQGLEFLIYFQGNSAPDKSGLPSDRFSAERTGGSVSTLTIQRTQQEDSAVYLCASSIAKADTQYFGPGTRLTVL.

The J gene is TRBJ2-3, the V gene TRBV20-1, with 8 bases lining up with TRBD2. CDR1 is DFQATT and CDR2 is SNEGSKA in the germline V gene (reference sequence). V shed 6 bases, J shed 5 bases, and the junction held 1 base outside the gene matches. CDR3 size: 11 residues. In DNA form, the CDR3 reads TGCAGTGCACTAGCGGTAGATACGCAGTATTTT. It yields the protein CSALAVDTQYF.

The chain recombines TRBV28 with TRBJ2-7, with 12 bases fitting TRBD2. The CDR3 loop spans 17 amino acids. The junction had 20 bases not matched to a gene; V was cut back by 10 bases and J by 7 bases. Germline V gives CDR1 MDHEN, CDR2 SYDVKM. The CDR3 DNA reads as TGTGCCAACAGCCCAGAGACCCTAGCGGGGGGGCATAATGAGCAGTACTTC. Its translation: CANSPETLAGGHNEQYF.

V usage is TRBV4-2 and J usage is TRBJ2-1; D may be TRBD2 (6 bases). There are 16 residues in the CDR3. V was cut by 1 base and J by 5 bases, with 15 bases left in between. Germline values: CDR1 LGHNA, CDR2 YNFKEQ. CDR3 coding DNA: TGTGCCAGCAGCCAAGTTGGCGGGACCCACAACAATGAGCAGTTCTTC. This codes for CASSQVGGTHNNEQFF.

A word on this clonotype: The junction departs from the called germline gene at one end, perhaps through a read error. The chain couples TRBV29-1 to TRBJ2-3; D is undetermined. The length of the CDR3 is 12 residues. Germline CDR1 is SQVTM and CDR2 is ANQGSEA. This CDR3 reads CSVAVSTDTRYF. DNA of the CDR3: TGCAGCGTCGCCGTTAGCACAGATACGCGGTATTTT.

The chain carries TRBV12-3 or TRBV12-4 and TRBJ1-3; the D is unclear. The CDR3 extends over 16 amino acids. V lost 7 bases to trimming and J lost 11 bases, with 27 bases between them. CDR3 nucleotide sequence: TGTGCCAGCACATCACAACAGCCGCCCCCCAAGGATCCCATATATTTT. It yields the protein CASTSQQPPPKDPIYF.

The chain uses TRBV7-2 and TRBJ2-3, with D uncertain. CDR1 is SGHTA, CDR2 FQGNSA, per germline. The CDR3 loop spans 13 amino acids. Trimming took off 8 bases at V and 0 bases at J, with 9 bases between the two ends. CDR3 residues: CASHPGSTDTQYF. CDR3 in DNA: TGTGCCAGCCATCCGGGTAGCACAGATACGCAGTATTTT.

J is TRBJ2-7 and V is TRBV7-3; maybe TRBD2 (6 bases). Germline lookup yields CDR1 SGHTA and CDR2 FQGTGA. Trimming stripped 6 bases from V and 3 bases from J, with 18 bases between. The CDR3 has 15 amino acids. Written as DNA, the CDR3 is TGTGCCAGCAGTCCGAATGAGGAGGGAATCTACGAGCAGTACTTC. This translates into CASSPNEEGIYEQYF.

The V and J genes are TRBV20-1 and TRBJ2-1; 10 nucleotides agree with TRBD1. Trimming removed 1 base from V and 6 bases from J; junction bases left unmatched: 3. The CDR3 spans 14 residues. Germline values: CDR1 DFQATT, CDR2 SNEGSKA (reference sequence). This chain's CDR3 is CSARAGQGGNEQFF. The CDR3 region has the DNA TGCAGTGCTAGAGCTGGACAGGGGGGCAATGAGCAGTTCTTC.

The table lists this clonotype with many counts. This chain joins TRBV20-1 and TRBJ2-7; D call uncertain. Germline lookup yields CDR1 DFQATT and CDR2 SNEGSKA (reference sequence). This CDR3 has 11 residues. The V end was cut by 3 bases, the J end by 7 bases, with 10 bases between. The CDR3 DNA follows: TGCAGTGCTAGTGGCGTCAGGGAGCAGTACTTC. This translates into CSASGVREQYF.

This chain uses TRBV27 with TRBJ1-1, with D possibly TRBD1 on 5 matching bases. There are 15 residues in the CDR3. Germline CDR1 and CDR2: MNHEY and SMNVEV (reference sequence). Trimming removed 1 base at V and 0 bases at J, with 9 bases between. The chain's CDR3 is CASSLFGTMNTEAFF. In nucleotides, the CDR3 is TGTGCCAGCAGTTTATTCGGGACCATGAACACTGAAGCTTTCTTT.

CDR3 amino acids: CSVALSGTNYGYTF. The CDR3 coding sequence is TGCAGCGTCGCGCTGAGCGGGACTAACTATGGCTACACCTTC. The V call is TRBV29-1, the J call TRBJ1-2; D not certain. The CDR3 covers 14 residues. Trimming removed 6 bases at V and 0 bases at J, with 14 bases between. CDR1 is SQVTM, CDR2 ANQGSEA, per germline.

The table lists this clonotype with a few counts. The chain links TRBV6-2 or TRBV6-3 to TRBJ2-1, with TRBD2 matching 13 bases. CDR3 length equals 17 residues. The germline V gene has CDR1 MNHEY and CDR2 SVGEGT. The V and J ends lost 6 bases and 2 bases, in that order; junction bases with no gene match: 7. This chain's CDR3 is CASRRTSGGFAYNEQFF. CDR3 sequence (DNA): TGTGCCAGCAGACGGACTAGCGGGGGCTTTGCCTACAATGAGCAGTTCTTC.

V gene TRBV2 combines with J gene TRBJ2-1; D remains unclear. CDR3 length equals 11 residues. CDR1 and CDR2 (germline): SNHLY, FYNNEI. Trimming left V 8 bases short and J 4 bases short, with 6 bases between. DNA for the CDR3: TGTGCCAGCTTACCTTACAATGAGCAGTTCTTC. Residues: CASLPYNEQFF.

The chain combines TRBV4-3 with TRBJ2-1; D is possibly TRBD1 (5 bases). The V gene's germline CDR1 is LGHNA and CDR2 YSLEER. V was shortened by 0 bases and J by 6 bases, with 18 bases between the two germline ends. This CDR3 comprises 17 residues. This chain's CDR3 is CASSQDLGAAWGNEQFF. Here the CDR3 DNA reads TGCGCCAGCAGCCAAGATCTTGGGGCAGCCTGGGGCAATGAGCAGTTCTTC.

In its sample, this clonotype was seen once. The chain couples TRBV7-9 to TRBJ2-1; 8 positions match TRBD2. Losses at the gene ends were 5 bases for V and 6 bases for J; bases not matched to a gene: 9. The CDR3 consists of 15 residues. Germline V gives CDR1 SEHNR, CDR2 FQNEAQ (reference sequence). CDR3 in DNA: TGTGCCAGCAGCCTCTCCCCCGGGGGGGTCAATGAGCAGTTCTTC. It encodes CASSLSPGGVNEQFF.

The gene calls are TRBV28 and TRBJ2-7; D not certain. The CDR3 totals 13 residues. V lost 8 bases and J 2 bases, leaving 13 bases between the germline ends. From germline, CDR1 is MDHEN and CDR2 SYDVKM. This CDR3 is CASPPRAPYEQYF. CDR3 sequence (DNA): TGTGCCAGCCCCCCCCGGGCCCCCTACGAGCAGTACTTC.

At least ten counts were recorded for this clonotype. The J gene is TRBJ1-6, the V gene TRBV5-1; 7 positions match TRBD1. Germline CDR1 is SGHRS and CDR2 is YFSETQ. The V gene end was trimmed by 3 bases and the J gene end by 8 bases; junction bases not matched to a gene: 8. CDR3 length equals 15 residues. For the CDR3, the DNA is TGCGCCAGCAGCTCCGGACAGGTACGAGATTCACCCCTCCACTTT. Its protein is CASSSGQVRDSPLHF.

This clonotype came up a few times. V gene TRBV4-3 combines with J gene TRBJ1-6; the match to TRBD1 covers 9 bases. Germline values: CDR1 LGHNA, CDR2 YSLEER. CDR3 length: 19 amino acids. Germline trimming cut 2 bases from V and 7 bases from J; bases unmatched to any gene: 15. For the CDR3, the DNA is TGCGCCAGCAGCCAAAACCGGGACAGGGTCAGAATTTGGAATTCACCCCTCCACTTT. This translates into CASSQNRDRVRIWNSPLHF.

This clonotype occurred a few times. This chain connects TRBV20-1 to TRBJ1-2; no clear D gene. This CDR3 contains 13 residues. Per germline, CDR1 DFQATT and CDR2 SNEGSKA (reference sequence). Trimming left V 1 base short and J 7 bases short, with 13 bases between. CDR3 in amino acids: CSARGTPIGGYTF. The CDR3 region has the DNA TGCAGTGCTAGAGGCACCCCCATAGGTGGCTACACCTTC.